This T cell receptor (beta chain) was identified in a study of beta chain features in type 1 diabetes. Whole-study context: All samples together contributed 90 million to 110 million sorted cells for examination.

V lost 1 base to trimming and J lost 6 bases, with 13 bases between them. Germline V gene lookup returns CDR1 SGDLS and CDR2 YYNGEE. The CDR3 totals 15 residues. This clone was observed a few times. Its antigen is unknown. Findings of the study overall: Shorter TCRB CDR3s, moderately but significantly so, were found in Type 1 diabetes patients in all four CD4+ subsets.

Using CD45RO/CCR7/CD25/CD127/CD95/CD27, CD4+ naive, central memory, regulatory and stem cell-like memory cells were sorted. The authors reverse transcribed all of the isolated RNA, so sequencing captured expressed TCRB transcripts. Profiled with immunoSEQ multiplex PCR; TCRdb holds only in-frame clones, not every one. The table records 130,000 to 150,000 clones, 6.9% of them present only once. This chain links TRBV9 with TRBJ2-2; perhaps TRBD1 as D (7 bases). The sample consisted of central memory CD4+ T cells from blood. This TCR was sampled from a woman in her thirties in good health. The CDR3 region is CASSVLEGASGELFF. The CDR3 DNA reads as TGTGCCAGCAGCGTATTGGAGGGGGCGTCCGGGGAGCTGTTTTTT.